This T cell receptor (beta chain) was sequenced in a study of human T cells and chemical hapten exposure. Study-level background: A mostly female patient group had alopecia areata, totalis or universalis.

This clonotype was recorded many times. Its specificity is unknown. Using its own MiXCR run on the RACE reads, TCRdb lists one record per CDR3 protein. The sample yields 330,000 or so distinct CDR3 sequences, about 6.3% seen once. Study-wide results and caveats: In comparison with controls, expanded TCRs gave rise to a significantly larger number of large CDR3 similarity clusters. Alopecia was present in the donors, so their immune response may differ from healthy people's.

The sample's time point: patch test 2, 6 weeks after DPC sensitization. The treatment is: therapeutic diphenylcyclopropenone sensitization with weekly scalp DPC. The CDR3 contains 17 residues. V lost 0 bases to trimming and J lost 3 bases, with 13 bases between them. Germline CDR1 and CDR2: SGDLS and YYNGEE. This receptor was identified in a woman aged 18-35 years with alopecia areata. Some clones in this sample may be carry-over from other donors' samples. Source: whole blood, taken in connection with sensitization to the hapten diphenylcyclopropenone (DPC). The chain has TRBV9 and TRBJ1-6; no reliable D call. DNA of the CDR3: TGTGCCAGCAGCGTAGAGCCCTATTCCAGCTATAATTCACCCCTCCACTTT. As protein: CASSVEPYSSYNSPLHF.